This TCR beta chain is drawn from a study of graft-versus-host responses after intestinal transplantation. Study context: Each recipient received anti-thymocyte globulin induction, then tacrolimus and steroids for roughly 3 years.

Findings and limits, study-wide: Early post-transplant declines in HvG were associated with peak levels of circulating GvH clones. Individuals who had graft-donor T cell macrochimerism had allografts that showed high graft-versus-host to host-versus-graft clonal ratios. Recipient marrow harbored GvH clones, some of which surfaced first in ileum or blood.

Germline V gene lookup returns CDR1 SGHVS and CDR2 FQNEAQ. The length of the CDR3 is 14 residues. V lost 3 bases and J lost 6; bases outside the gene matches: 4. Notes on this clone: Its antigen is not identified.

Here immunoSEQ multiplex PCR was the method, and the copy in TCRdb shows in-frame clones only, minus some. The table includes about 130,000 clones, approximately 91% detected once. The receptor was derived from a human donor who received an intestinal transplant. V usage is TRBV7-8 and J usage is TRBJ2-1; 8 bases align to TRBD2. Source: unstimulated CD4+ T cells sorted from spleen or lymph node cells, taken before intestinal transplant. CDR3 bases: TGTGCCAGCAGCTTCGGACTAGCTGGCAATGAGCAGTTCTTC. This sequence encodes CASSFGLAGNEQFF.